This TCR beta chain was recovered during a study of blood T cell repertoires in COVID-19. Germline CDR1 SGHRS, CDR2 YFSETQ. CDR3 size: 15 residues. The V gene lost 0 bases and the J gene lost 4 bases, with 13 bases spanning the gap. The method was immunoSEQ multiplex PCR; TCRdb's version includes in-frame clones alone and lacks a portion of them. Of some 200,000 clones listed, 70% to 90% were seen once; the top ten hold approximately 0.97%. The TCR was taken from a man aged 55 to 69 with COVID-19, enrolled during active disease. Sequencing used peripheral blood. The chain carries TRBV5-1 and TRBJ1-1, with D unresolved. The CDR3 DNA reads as TGCGCCAGCAGCTTGGCGCCAGGTACTTTCACTGAAGCTTTCTTT. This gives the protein CASSLAPGTFTEAFF.